The 13 T cell receptor beta chains below all came from one sample that was sequenced in a study of blood T cell repertoires in COVID-19. Sequenced by immunoSEQ multiplex PCR; TCRdb stores in-frame clones only, minus some. The data hold under 250,000 clones, with around nine tenths observed a single time. The sample was peripheral blood. These receptors originate from a woman aged 60 to 75 with acute or convalescent COVID-19.

The V gene is TRBV28, the J gene TRBJ2-1; 10 nucleotides line up with TRBD2. The CDR3 runs 16 residues. Germline lookup yields CDR1 MDHEN and CDR2 SYDVKM. After removal of 4 bases from V and 2 bases from J, the junction contained 5 bases not matched to a gene. The CDR3 DNA sequence: TGTGCCAGCAGTTCCCCCCTAGCGGGGGCCTACAATGAGCAGTTCTTC. It codes for CASSSPLAGAYNEQFF.

The genes are TRBV6-6 and TRBJ2-1, with 8 bases matching TRBD1. Per the germline V gene, CDR1 is MNHNY and CDR2 is SVGAGI (reference sequence). The CDR3 has 16 amino acids. Trimming at V came to 0 bases and at J to 6 bases, leaving 7 bases not matched to a gene. CDR3 sequence (DNA): TGTGCCAGCAGTTACTCGACAGGGGCCGCCGCCAATGAGCAGTTCTTC. It translates to CASSYSTGAAANEQFF.

The rearrangement links TRBV5-4 to TRBJ1-2; the D is unclear. The germline CDR1 and CDR2 sequences are SGHNT and YYREEE (reference sequence). The CDR3 totals 14 residues. V was cut by 1 base and J by 2 bases, with 9 bases left in between. The CDR3 region is CASSLRGFNYGYTF. The CDR3 coding sequence is TGTGCCAGCAGCTTGAGAGGGTTCAACTATGGCTACACCTTC.

CDR3 sequence reads: CASSLRRGTEAFF. The CDR3 DNA follows: TGTGCCAGCAGCTTGAGAAGGGGGACTGAAGCTTTCTTT. The chain joins TRBV7-8 to TRBJ1-1, with a possible D match to TRBD1 (6 bases). From germline, CDR1 is SGHVS and CDR2 FQNEAQ. The length of the CDR3 is 13 residues. Trimming left V 3 bases short and J 5 bases short, with 10 bases between. The full variable domain, rest sourced from reference TRBV7-8 and TRBJ1-1, is GAGVSQSPRYKVAKRGQDVALRCDPISGHVSLFWYQQALGQGPEFLTYFQNEAQLDKSGLPSDRFFAERPEGSVSTLKIQRTQQEDSAVYLCASSLRRGTEAFFGQGTRLTVV.

The chain couples TRBV28 to TRBJ1-1, with TRBD1 identical over 9 bases. The CDR3 is 14 residues long. The V gene's germline CDR1 is MDHEN and CDR2 SYDVKM. The trim removed 1 base at V and 7 bases at J, leaving 4 bases unmatched. The CDR3 here is CASSLYEDRGEAFF. CDR3 DNA: TGTGCCAGCAGTTTATATGAGGACAGGGGTGAAGCTTTCTTT.

The V call is TRBV9, the J call TRBJ1-6; a possible D gene is TRBD1 (6 bases). The CDR3 is made up of 15 amino acids. V shed 0 bases and J shed 7 bases, with 11 bases lying between them. In germline, CDR1 is SGDLS, CDR2 YYNGEE. The CDR3 region is CASSVGDNTNSPLHF. CDR3 in DNA: TGTGCCAGCAGCGTAGGGGACAATACGAATTCACCCCTCCACTTT.

The V and J genes are TRBV25-1 and TRBJ1-1; the D gene is possibly TRBD1 (5 bases). CDR1 is MGHDK and CDR2 is SYGVNS in the germline V gene. The V gene lost 6 bases and the J gene lost 4 bases, with 12 bases spanning the gap. There are 13 residues in the CDR3. CDR3 sequence (DNA): TGTGCCAGCAGCACTGGGGGGTTCACTGAAGCTTTCTTT. Translated, it gives CASSTGGFTEAFF.

The J gene is TRBJ1-5, the V gene TRBV12-5; weak D call: TRBD1 (6 bases). The CDR3 has 14 residues. Trimming cost V 5 bases and J 0 bases, with 8 bases left between them. Germline V gene sequence: CDR1 LGHNT, CDR2 FRNRAP. The CDR3 nucleotides read TGTGCTAGTGGTCCAGGGGATAGCAATCAGCCCCAGCATTTT. Its protein is CASGPGDSNQPQHF.

This chain connects TRBV27 to TRBJ2-7; 7 positions agree with TRBD2. The CDR3 has 15 residues. V lost 1 base to trimming and J lost 5 bases; unmatched junction nucleotides: 8. CDR1 MNHEY and CDR2 SMNVEV come from the germline V gene (reference sequence). CDR3 sequence (DNA): TGTGCCAGCAGTTTATATACCCGGGGGGTTCACGAGCAGTACTTC. Translation gives CASSLYTRGVHEQYF.

In its sample, this clone was seen once. This sequence joins TRBV21-1 and TRBJ1-2; the table's D call, TRBD1, was not checked against the DNA. TRBV21-1 is noted as a pseudogene. This CDR3 spans 13 amino acids. CDR3 nucleotide sequence: TGTGCCAGCAGGACAGACAGGGACTATGGCTACACCTTC. This sequence encodes CASRTDRDYGYTF.

The chain links TRBV20-1 to TRBJ1-2; D remains ambiguous. Trimming shortened V by 3 bases and J by 4 bases, and 9 bases separated the two germline ends. The CDR3 consists of 12 residues. Germline CDR1 is DFQATT and CDR2 is SNEGSKA (reference sequence). In DNA form, the CDR3 reads TGCAGTGCTAGTGTAAACGGCTATGGCTACACCTTC. Translated: CSASVNGYGYTF.

The rearrangement joins TRBV5-1 to TRBJ1-1; D unresolved. CDR3 length: 14 amino acids. The ends were cut back, 1 base at V and 2 bases at J, with 9 bases in the middle. Germline lookup yields CDR1 SGHRS and CDR2 YFSETQ. CDR3 DNA: TGCGCCAGCAGCTTGTACACAGTCAACACTGAAGCTTTCTTT. Translated, it gives CASSLYTVNTEAFF.

This clone appeared a few times. The J gene is TRBJ1-6, the V gene TRBV9; D not resolved. In germline, CDR1 is SGDLS, CDR2 YYNGEE. The CDR3 has 15 residues. V lost 2 bases and J lost 3, with 9 bases in between. The CDR3 spells CASSVTANYNSPLHF. As DNA, the CDR3 is TGTGCCAGCAGCGTTACAGCTAACTATAATTCACCCCTCCACTTT.